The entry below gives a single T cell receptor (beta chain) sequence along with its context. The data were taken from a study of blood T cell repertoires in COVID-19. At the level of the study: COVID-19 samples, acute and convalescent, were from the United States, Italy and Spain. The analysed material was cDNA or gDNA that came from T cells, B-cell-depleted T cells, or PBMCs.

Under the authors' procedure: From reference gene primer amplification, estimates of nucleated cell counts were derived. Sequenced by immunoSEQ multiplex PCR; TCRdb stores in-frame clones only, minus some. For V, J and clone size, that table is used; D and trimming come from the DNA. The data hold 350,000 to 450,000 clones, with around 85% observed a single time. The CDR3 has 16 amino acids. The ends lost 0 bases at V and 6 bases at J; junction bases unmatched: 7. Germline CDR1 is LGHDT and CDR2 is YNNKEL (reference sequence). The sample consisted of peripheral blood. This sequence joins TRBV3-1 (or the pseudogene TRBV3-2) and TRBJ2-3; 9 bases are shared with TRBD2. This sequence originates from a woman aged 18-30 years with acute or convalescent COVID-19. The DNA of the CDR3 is TGTGCCAGCAGCCAAGAACTCGGGCTAGCGGGGGATACGCAGTATTTT. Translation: CASSQELGLAGDTQYF.